This T cell receptor beta chain stems from a study of blood T cell repertoires in COVID-19. As for the study in general: Collection of acute and convalescent COVID-19 samples took place in the United States, Italy and Spain. T cells, B-cell-depleted T cells, or PBMCs provided the cDNA or gDNA that served as material.

Per the original data handling: Scientists estimated how many nucleated cells there were by amplifying reference gene primers. Method: immunoSEQ multiplex PCR; TCRdb's copy keeps in-frame clones and lacks some. The DNA gave D and trimming, while V, J and clone size come from that table. This sample yields over 200,000 clones, of which about 90% are seen a single time; about 2.5% belongs to the top ten. While infection was still active, Seattle patients were enrolled and then followed longitudinally. The sequence was collected from a young man with COVID-19, enrolled during active disease. The sequencing sample was made of peripheral blood.

CDR3 nucleotides: TGTGCCAGCAGTTTAGACGACAGGGGGACTAATTCACCCCTCCACTTT. Amino acids: CASSLDDRGTNSPLHF. The chain joins TRBV27 to TRBJ1-6, with 9 bases fitting TRBD1. Germline trimming cut 2 bases from V and 6 bases from J; bases unmatched to any gene: 5. Germline-derived CDR1 and CDR2 are MNHEY and SMNVEV (reference sequence). CDR3 size: 16 residues.